What follows describes a single TCR beta chain. Its antigen is as yet unknown. The PCR was carried out with 60 Vbeta primers and 13 Jbeta primers. This table comes from immunoSEQ multiplex PCR, and its TCRdb copy is limited to in-frame clones, with some not included. Found here are fewer than 150,000 clones, about four fifths of them singletons; the top ten hold 2% to 2.5%. Germline-derived CDR1 and CDR2 are SGHVS and FQNEAQ. The CDR3 is 14 amino acids. V was pared by 3 bases and J by 8 bases, with 4 bases of the junction left unmatched. This record comes from a study of cytomegalovirus exposure and HLA in healthy donors. Whole-study results and caveats: Segments of the TCR beta V type were, in most cases, productive about 90% or about 30% of the time in an earlier analysis.

Material for sequencing was PBMCs. This chain connects TRBV7-8 to TRBJ2-1, with 10 nucleotides matching TRBD2. The TCR comes from a man aged 30 to 39 in good health and CMV-seronegative. The CDR3 is CASSLKREGYEQFF. The CDR3 DNA is TGTGCCAGCAGCTTGAAGCGGGAGGGTTATGAGCAGTTCTTC.